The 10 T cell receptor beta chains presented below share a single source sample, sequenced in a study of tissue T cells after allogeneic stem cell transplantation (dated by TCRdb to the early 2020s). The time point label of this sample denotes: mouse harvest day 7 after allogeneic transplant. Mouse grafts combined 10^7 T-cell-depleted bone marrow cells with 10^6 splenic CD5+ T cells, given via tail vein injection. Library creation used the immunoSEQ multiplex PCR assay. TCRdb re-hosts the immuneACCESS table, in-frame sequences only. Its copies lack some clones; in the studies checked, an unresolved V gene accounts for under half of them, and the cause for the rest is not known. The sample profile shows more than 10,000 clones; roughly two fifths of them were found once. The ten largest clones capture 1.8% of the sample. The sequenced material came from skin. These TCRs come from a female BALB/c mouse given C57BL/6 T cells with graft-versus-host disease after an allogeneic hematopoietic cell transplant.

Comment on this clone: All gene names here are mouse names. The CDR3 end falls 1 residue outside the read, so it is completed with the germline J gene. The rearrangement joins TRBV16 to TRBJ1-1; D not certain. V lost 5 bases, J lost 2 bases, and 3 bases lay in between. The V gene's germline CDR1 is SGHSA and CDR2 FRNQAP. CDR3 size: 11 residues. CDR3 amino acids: CASSLNTEVFF. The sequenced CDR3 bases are TGTGCAAGCAGCCTCAACACAGAAGTCTTC.

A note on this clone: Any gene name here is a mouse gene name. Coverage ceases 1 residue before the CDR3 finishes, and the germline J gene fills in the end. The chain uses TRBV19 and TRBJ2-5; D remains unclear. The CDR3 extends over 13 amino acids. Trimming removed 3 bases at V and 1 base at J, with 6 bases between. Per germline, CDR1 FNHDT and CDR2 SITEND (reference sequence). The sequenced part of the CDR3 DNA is TGTGCCAGCAGTAACGGGGACCAAGACACCCAGTAC. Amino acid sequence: CASSNGDQDTQY. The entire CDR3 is CASSNGDQDTQYF.

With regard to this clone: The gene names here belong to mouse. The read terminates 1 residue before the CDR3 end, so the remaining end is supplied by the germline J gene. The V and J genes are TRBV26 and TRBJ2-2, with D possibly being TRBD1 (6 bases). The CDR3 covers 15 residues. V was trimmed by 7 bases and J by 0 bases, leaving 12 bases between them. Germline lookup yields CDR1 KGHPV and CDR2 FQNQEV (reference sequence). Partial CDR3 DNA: TGTGCCAGCACCGGGACAAACCCAAACACCGGGCAGCTCTAC. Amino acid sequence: CASTGTNPNTGQLY. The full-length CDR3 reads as CASTGTNPNTGQLYF. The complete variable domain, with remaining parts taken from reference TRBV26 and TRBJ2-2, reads NSKVIQTPRYLVKGQGQKAKMRCIPEKGHPVVFWYQQNKNNEFKFLINFQNQEVLQQIDMTEKRFSAECPSNSPCSLEIQSSEAGDSALYLCASTGTNPNTGQLYFGEGSKLTVL.

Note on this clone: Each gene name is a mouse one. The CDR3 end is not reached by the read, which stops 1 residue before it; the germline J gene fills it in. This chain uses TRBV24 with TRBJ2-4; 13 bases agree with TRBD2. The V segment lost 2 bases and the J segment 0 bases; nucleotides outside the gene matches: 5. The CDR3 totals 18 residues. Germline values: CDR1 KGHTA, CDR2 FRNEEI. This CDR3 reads CASSLSGTGGVSQNTLYF. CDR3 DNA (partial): TGTGCCAGCAGTCTGAGTGGGACTGGGGGGGTTAGTCAAAACACCTTGTAC.

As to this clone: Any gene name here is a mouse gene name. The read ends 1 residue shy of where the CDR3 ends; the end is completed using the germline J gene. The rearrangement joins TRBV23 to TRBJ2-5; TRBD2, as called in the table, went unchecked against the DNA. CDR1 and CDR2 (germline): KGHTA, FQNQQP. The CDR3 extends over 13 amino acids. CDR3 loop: CSSRTGDQDTQYF. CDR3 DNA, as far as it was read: TGCTCCAGCAGGACTGGGGACCAAGACACCCAGTAC. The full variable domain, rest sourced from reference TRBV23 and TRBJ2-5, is DAAVTQKPRYLIKMKGQEAEMKCIPEKGHTAVFWYQQKQSKELKFLIYFQNQQPLDQIDMVKERFSAVCPSSSLCSLGIRTCEAEDSALYLCSSRTGDQDTQYFGPGTRLLVL.

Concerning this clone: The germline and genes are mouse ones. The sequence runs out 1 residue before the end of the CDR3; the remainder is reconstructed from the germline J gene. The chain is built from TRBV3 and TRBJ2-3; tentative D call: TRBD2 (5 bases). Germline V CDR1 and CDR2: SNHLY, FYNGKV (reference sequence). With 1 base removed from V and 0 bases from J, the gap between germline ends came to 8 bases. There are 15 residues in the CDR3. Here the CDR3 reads CASSLGLGSAETLYF. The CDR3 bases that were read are TGTGCCAGCAGCTTAGGGCTGGGAAGTGCAGAAACGCTGTAT.

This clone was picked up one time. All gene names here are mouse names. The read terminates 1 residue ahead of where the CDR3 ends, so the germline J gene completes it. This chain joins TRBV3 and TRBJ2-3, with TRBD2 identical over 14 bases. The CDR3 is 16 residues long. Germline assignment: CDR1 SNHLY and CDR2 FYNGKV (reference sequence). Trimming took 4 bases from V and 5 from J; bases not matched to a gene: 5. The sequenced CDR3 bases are TGTGCCAGCAGCTCGGGACTGGGGGGGCGCGTAGAAACGCTGTAT. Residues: CASSSGLGGRVETLY. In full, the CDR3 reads CASSSGLGGRVETLYF.

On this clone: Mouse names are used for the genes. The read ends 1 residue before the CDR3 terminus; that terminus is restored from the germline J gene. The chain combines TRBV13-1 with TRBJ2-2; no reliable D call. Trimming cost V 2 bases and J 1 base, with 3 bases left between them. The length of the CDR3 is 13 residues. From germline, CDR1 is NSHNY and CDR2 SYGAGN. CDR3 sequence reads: CASSDRNTGQLYF. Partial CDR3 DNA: TGTGCCAGCAGTGACAGAAACACCGGGCAGCTCTAC.

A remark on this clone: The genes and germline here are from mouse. This chain's CDR3 is CASSPRQGAREQYF. Incomplete CDR3 DNA: TGTGCCAGCAGCCCCCGACAGGGGGCAAGGGAACAGTAC. This rearrangement joins TRBV3 to TRBJ2-7; the match to TRBD1 covers 10 bases. The CDR3 end is not reached by the read, which stops 1 residue before it; the germline J gene fills it in. V shed 5 bases and J 7 bases; nucleotides not matched to a gene: 8. The CDR3 sequence is 14 residues long. Germline loops: CDR1 SNHLY, CDR2 FYNGKV (reference sequence).

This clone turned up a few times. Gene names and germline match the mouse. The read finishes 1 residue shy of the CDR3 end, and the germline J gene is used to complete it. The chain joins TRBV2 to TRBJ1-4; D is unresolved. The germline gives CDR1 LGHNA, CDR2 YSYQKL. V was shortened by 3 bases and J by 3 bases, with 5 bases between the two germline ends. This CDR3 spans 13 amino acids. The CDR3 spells CASSQGANERLFF. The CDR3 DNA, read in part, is TGTGCCAGCAGCCAGGGAGCCAACGAAAGATTATTT.